One and the same sample provided the 6 T cell receptor beta chains below, sequenced in a study of cytomegalovirus exposure and HLA in healthy donors. PCR was performed using 60 Vbeta and 13 Jbeta primers. Measured with immunoSEQ multiplex PCR; TCRdb has only the in-frame clones, and not every one. The listing contains fewer than 150,000 clones. The sequencing input was PBMCs. All receptors come from a man between 18 and 29 years old in good health and CMV-seronegative.

DNA of the CDR3: TGTGCCAGCAGCTTAGTCGCAGGGCCCACGGGCGAGCAGTACTTC. It specifies CASSLVAGPTGEQYF. This chain joins TRBV7-8 and TRBJ2-5, with a weak D call TRBD1 (5 bases). With the DNA end fitting TRBJ2-7 better, the J assignment may be wrong. The CDR3 spans 15 residues. Germline V CDR1 and CDR2: SGHVS, FQNEAQ.

The V and J genes are TRBV28 and TRBJ1-2; D uncertain. There are 12 residues in the CDR3. Trimming took off 6 bases at V and 7 bases at J, with 12 bases between the two ends. Germline V gene lookup returns CDR1 MDHEN and CDR2 SYDVKM. The DNA of the CDR3 is TGTGCCAGCAGGCCCGACACGTTTGGCTACACCTTC. Protein product: CASRPDTFGYTF.

This chain joins TRBV4-1 and TRBJ1-4, with TRBD1 matching over 9 bases. V was pared by 6 bases and J by 8 bases, with 4 bases of the junction left unmatched. Germline CDR1 and CDR2: MGHRA and YSYEKL. This CDR3 is 13 amino acids long. For the CDR3, the DNA is TGCGCCAGCAGACGACAGGGGGGGGAAAAACTGTTTTTT. Translation gives CASRRQGGEKLFF.

V and J are TRBV28 and TRBJ1-5, with unresolved D. Trimming left V 5 bases short and J 3 bases short, with 14 bases between. The CDR3 is 15 residues long. Looked up from germline, CDR1 is MDHEN and CDR2 is SYDVKM. CDR3 amino acids: CASSPPDTVNQPQHF. The CDR3 nucleotides are TGTGCCAGCAGTCCCCCAGACACAGTCAATCAGCCCCAGCATTTT.

The genes are TRBV11-2 and TRBJ2-2; possibly TRBD2 for D (6 bases). The CDR3 totals 16 residues. Trimming pared 0 bases from V and 6 bases from J, leaving 14 bases between. Germline lookup yields CDR1 SGHAT and CDR2 FQNNGV. DNA for the CDR3: TGTGCCAGCAGCTTAGAAATTTCGGGGGTGGCCGGGGAGCTGTTTTTT. Protein product: CASSLEISGVAGELFF.

The chain combines TRBV11-2 with TRBJ2-1; TRBD2 aligns across 16 bases. CDR3 size: 19 residues. In germline, CDR1 is SGHAT, CDR2 FQNNGV. V shed 5 bases, J shed 6 bases, and the junction held 13 bases outside the gene matches. The CDR3 reads CASSRRGTSGGAVGNEQFF. CDR3 bases: TGTGCCAGCAGCCGCCGCGGGACTAGCGGGGGGGCCGTCGGCAATGAGCAGTTCTTC. Full variable domain (missing parts from reference TRBV11-2 and TRBJ2-1): EAGVAQSPRYKIIEKRQSVAFWCNPISGHATLYWYQQILGQGPKLLIQFQNNGVVDDSQLPKDRFSAERLKGVDSTLKIQPAKLEDSAVYLCASSRRGTSGGAVGNEQFFGPGTRLTVL.